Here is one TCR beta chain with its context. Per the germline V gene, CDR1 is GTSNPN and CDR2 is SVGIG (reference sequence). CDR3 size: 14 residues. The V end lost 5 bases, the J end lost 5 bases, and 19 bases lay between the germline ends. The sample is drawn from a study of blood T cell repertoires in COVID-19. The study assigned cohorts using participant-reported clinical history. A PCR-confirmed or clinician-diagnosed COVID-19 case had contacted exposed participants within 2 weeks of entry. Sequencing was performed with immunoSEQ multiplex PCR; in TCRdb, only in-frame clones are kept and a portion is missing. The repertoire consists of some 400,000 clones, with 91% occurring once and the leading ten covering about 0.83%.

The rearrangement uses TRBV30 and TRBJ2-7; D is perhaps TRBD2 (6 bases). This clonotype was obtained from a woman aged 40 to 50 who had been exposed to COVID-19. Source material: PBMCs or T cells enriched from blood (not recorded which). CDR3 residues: CAWARGILGDEQYF. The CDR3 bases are TGTGCCTGGGCCCGCGGGATCCTGGGAGACGAGCAGTACTTC.